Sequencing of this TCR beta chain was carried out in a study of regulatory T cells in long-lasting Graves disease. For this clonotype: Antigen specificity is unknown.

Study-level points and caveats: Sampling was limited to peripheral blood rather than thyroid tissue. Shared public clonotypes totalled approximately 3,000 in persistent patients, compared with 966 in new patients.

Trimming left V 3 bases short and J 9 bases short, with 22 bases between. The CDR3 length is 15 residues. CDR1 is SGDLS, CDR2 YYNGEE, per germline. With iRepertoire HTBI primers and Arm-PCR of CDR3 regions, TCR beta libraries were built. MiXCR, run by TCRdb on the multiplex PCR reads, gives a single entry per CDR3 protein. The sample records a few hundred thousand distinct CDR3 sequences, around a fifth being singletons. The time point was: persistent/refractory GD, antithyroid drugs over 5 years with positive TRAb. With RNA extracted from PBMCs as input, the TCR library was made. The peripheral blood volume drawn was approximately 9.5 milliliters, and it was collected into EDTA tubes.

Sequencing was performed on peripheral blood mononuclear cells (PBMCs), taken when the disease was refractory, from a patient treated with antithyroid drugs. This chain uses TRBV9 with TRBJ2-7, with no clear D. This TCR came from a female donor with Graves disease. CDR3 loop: CASSASPDPSWGQYF. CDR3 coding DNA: TGTGCCAGCAGCGCCTCCCCCGATCCATCCTGGGGGCAGTACTTC.